What follows are 2 T cell receptor beta chains derived from one specimen sequenced in a study of T cells in Graves' hyperthyroidism and ophthalmopathy. The investigators amplified TCR beta CDR3 regions from RNA transcripts. RT-PCR in the first round (using the HTBI primer set) targeted the TCR CDR3. TCRdb reprocessed the multiplex PCR reads via MiXCR and lists one record per CDR3 protein. The sample lists some 600,000 distinct CDR3 sequences; about 14% were seen once. The sample comprised blood. The source is a woman in her 30s with Graves' hyperthyroidism that later progressed to Graves' ophthalmopathy.

This clonotype occurred many times. This chain links TRBV2 with TRBJ1-2; unclear D gene. The length of the CDR3 is 16 residues. The V gene's germline CDR1 is SNHLY and CDR2 FYNNEI. V was trimmed by 10 bases and J by 2 bases, leaving 23 bases between them. CDR3 DNA: TGTGCCACCCTAAGTCCGGCTAAGACTGGGAACTATGGCTACACCTTC. Translating it yields CATLSPAKTGNYGYTF.

This clonotype was seen once. One base away lies a much larger clone, so this may be a sequencing read error. The V call is TRBV10-3, the J call TRBJ2-7; the D gene is possibly TRBD2 (6 bases). The length of the CDR3 is 14 residues. Trimming stripped 2 bases from V and 6 bases from J, with 14 bases between. The germline gives CDR1 ENHRY, CDR2 SYGVKD. Written as DNA, the CDR3 is TGTGCCATCAGTGAGCAGGGACTTACCTGCGAGCAGTACTTC. It specifies CAISEQGLTCEQYF.